Shown below are 7 T cell receptor beta chains from a single sample sequenced in a study of blood T cell repertoires in COVID-19 (dated by TCRdb to about 2020). Preparation of the library involved the immunoSEQ multiplex PCR assay. Drawn from immuneACCESS, this table holds only the in-frame rearrangements with V and J called that TCRdb kept. Clones are partly lost; checked studies trace under half to an unresolved V gene and leave the rest unexplained. The sample records hundreds of thousands of clones, about 85% of which are singletons. The ten largest make up about an eighth of the sample. Sequenced material: peripheral blood. The receptors come from a woman under 30 who had recovered from COVID-19.

This rearrangement joins TRBV7-3 to TRBJ1-1, with D maybe TRBD1 (5 bases). With 3 bases removed from V and 6 bases from J, the gap between germline ends came to 11 bases. Looked up from germline, CDR1 is SGHTA and CDR2 is FQGTGA. This CDR3 is 13 amino acids long. The CDR3 nucleotides read TGTGCCAGCAGCTTGGGAGGGGCGGCTGAAGCTTTCTTT. It codes for CASSLGGAAEAFF.

The J gene is TRBJ2-6, the V gene TRBV7-3; D not certain. The CDR3 has 16 residues. Germline V gene data show CDR1 as SGHTA and CDR2 as FQGTGA. The V and J ends lost 0 bases and 0 bases respectively, with 6 bases between them. The CDR3 reads CASSLTLSSGANVLTF. DNA for the CDR3: TGTGCCAGCAGCTTAACTCTCTCCTCTGGGGCCAACGTCCTGACTTTC. The full variable domain, with the rest looked up from reference TRBV7-3 and TRBJ2-6, is GAGVSQTPSNKVTEKGKYVELRCDPISGHTALYWYRQSLGQGPEFLIYFQGTGAADDSGLPNDRFFAVRPEGSVSTLKIQRTERGDSAVYLCASSLTLSSGANVLTFGAGSRLTVL.

The V call is TRBV4-3, the J call TRBJ2-7; no reliable D call. V was pared by 0 bases and J by 1 base, with 7 bases between. CDR3 length: 14 residues. Germline V lookup: CDR1 LGHNA, CDR2 YSLEER. The CDR3 protein is CASSQDAGSYEQYF. As DNA, the CDR3 is TGCGCCAGCAGCCAAGATGCCGGTTCCTACGAGCAGTACTTC.

The CDR3 spells CASSQDRGGRQYF. The CDR3 DNA follows: TGCGCCAGCAGCCAAGATAGGGGGGGGCGGCAGTACTTC. This chain joins TRBV4-1 and TRBJ2-7, with a tentative D call TRBD2 (7 bases). With 0 bases removed from V and 9 bases from J, the gap between germline ends came to 12 bases. The CDR3 is 13 amino acids. Germline CDR1 MGHRA, CDR2 YSYEKL.

This chain joins TRBV2 and TRBJ2-7; 12 nucleotides agree with TRBD2. V shed 7 bases and J 4 bases; nucleotides not matched to a gene: 11. The CDR3 consists of 16 residues. In germline, CDR1 is SNHLY, CDR2 FYNNEI. CDR3 in amino acids: CASTERLAGVKYEQYF. The CDR3 coding sequence is TGTGCCAGCACCGAAAGACTAGCGGGAGTAAAGTACGAGCAGTACTTC.

This chain uses TRBV13 with TRBJ1-2, with TRBD1 matching over 8 bases. V lost 0 bases, J lost 2 bases, and 11 bases stayed unmatched. The length of the CDR3 is 18 residues. Per germline, CDR1 PRHDT and CDR2 FYEKMQ (reference sequence). CDR3 region: CASSLGRLGTGPNYGYTF. The CDR3 DNA sequence: TGTGCCAGCAGCTTAGGCCGATTGGGGACAGGCCCCAACTATGGCTACACCTTC.

The chain carries TRBV7-9 and TRBJ2-5; 7 bases line up with TRBD2. This CDR3 is 14 amino acids long. Germline CDR1 SEHNR, CDR2 FQNEAQ (reference sequence). The ends lost 7 bases at V and 7 bases at J; junction bases unmatched: 12. CDR3: CASTWAGSGGTQYF. The CDR3 bases are TGTGCCAGCACCTGGGCAGGGTCGGGGGGGACCCAGTACTTC.